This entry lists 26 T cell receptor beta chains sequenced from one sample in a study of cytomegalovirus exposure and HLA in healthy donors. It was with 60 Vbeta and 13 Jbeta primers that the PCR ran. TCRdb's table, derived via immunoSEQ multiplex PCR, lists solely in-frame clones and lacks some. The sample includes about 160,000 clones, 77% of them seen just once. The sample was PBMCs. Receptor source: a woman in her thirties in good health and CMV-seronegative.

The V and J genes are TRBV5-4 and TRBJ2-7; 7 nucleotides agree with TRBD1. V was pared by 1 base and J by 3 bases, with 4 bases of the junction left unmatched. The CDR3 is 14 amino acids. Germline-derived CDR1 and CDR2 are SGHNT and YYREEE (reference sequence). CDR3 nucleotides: TGTGCCAGCAGCTTGTTCGCAGGGGGCTACGAGCAGTACTTC. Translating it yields CASSLFAGGYEQYF.

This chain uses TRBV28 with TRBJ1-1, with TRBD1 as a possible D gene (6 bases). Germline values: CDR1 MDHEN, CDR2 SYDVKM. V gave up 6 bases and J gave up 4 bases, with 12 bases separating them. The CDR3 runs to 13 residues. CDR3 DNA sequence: TGTGCCAGCAGCAGGGGCGGTAGCACTGAAGCTTTCTTT. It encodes CASSRGGSTEAFF.

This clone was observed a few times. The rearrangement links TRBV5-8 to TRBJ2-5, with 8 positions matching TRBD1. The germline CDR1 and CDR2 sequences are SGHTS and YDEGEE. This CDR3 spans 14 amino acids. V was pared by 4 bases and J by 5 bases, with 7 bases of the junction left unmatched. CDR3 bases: TGTGCCAGCAGCGATGACAGGGGACGGGAGACCCAGTACTTC. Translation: CASSDDRGRETQYF.

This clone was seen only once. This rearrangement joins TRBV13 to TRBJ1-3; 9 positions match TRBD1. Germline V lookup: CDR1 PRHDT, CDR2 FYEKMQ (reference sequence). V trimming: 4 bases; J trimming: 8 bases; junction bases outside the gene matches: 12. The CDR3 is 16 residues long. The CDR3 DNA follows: TGTGCCAGCAGCTCGCGGAGACGGACAGGGGTACACACCATATATTTT. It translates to CASSSRRRTGVHTIYF.

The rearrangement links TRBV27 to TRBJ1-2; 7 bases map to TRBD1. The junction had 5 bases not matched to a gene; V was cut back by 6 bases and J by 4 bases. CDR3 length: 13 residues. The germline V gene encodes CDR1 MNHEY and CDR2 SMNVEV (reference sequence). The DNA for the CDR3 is TGTGCCAGCAGATCAGGGGGTGTCTATGGCTACACCTTC. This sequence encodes CASRSGGVYGYTF.

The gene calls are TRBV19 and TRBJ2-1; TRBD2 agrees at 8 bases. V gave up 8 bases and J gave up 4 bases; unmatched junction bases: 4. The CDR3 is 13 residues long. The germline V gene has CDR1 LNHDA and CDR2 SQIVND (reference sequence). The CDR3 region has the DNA TGTGCCAGTGAGGGACTAGGATACAATGAGCAGTTCTTC. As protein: CASEGLGYNEQFF. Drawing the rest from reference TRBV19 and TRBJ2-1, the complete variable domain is DGGITQSPKYLFRKEGQNVTLSCEQNLNHDAMYWYRQDPGQGLRLIYYSQIVNDFQKGDIAEGYSVSREKKESFPLTVTSAQKNPTAFYLCASEGLGYNEQFFGPGTRLTVL.

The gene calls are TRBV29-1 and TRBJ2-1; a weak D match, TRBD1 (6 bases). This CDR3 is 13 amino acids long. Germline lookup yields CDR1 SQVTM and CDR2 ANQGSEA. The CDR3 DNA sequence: TGCAGTTTTCAGACCCCCCAGGGGATTGAGCAGTTCTTC. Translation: CSFQTPQGIEQFF.

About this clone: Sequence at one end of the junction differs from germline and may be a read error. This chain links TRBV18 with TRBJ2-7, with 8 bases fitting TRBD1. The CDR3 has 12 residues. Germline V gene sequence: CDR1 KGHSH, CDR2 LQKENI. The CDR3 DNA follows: TGTGCCAGCTCACCCAACGACAGGGGACGGGACTTC. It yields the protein CASSPNDRGRDF.

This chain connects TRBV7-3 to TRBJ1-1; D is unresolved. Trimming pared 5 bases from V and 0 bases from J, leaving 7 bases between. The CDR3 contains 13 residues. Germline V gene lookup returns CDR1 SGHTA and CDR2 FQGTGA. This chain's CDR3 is CASSRDLNTEAFF. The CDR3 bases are TGTGCCAGCAGCCGTGACTTGAACACTGAAGCTTTCTTT. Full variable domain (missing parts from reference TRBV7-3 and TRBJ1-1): GAGVSQTPSNKVTEKGKYVELRCDPISGHTALYWYRQSLGQGPEFLIYFQGTGAADDSGLPNDRFFAVRPEGSVSTLKIQRTERGDSAVYLCASSRDLNTEAFFGQGTRLTVV.

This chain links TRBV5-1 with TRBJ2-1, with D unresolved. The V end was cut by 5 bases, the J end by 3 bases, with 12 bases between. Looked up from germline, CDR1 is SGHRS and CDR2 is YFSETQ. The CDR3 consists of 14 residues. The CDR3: CASRIDTYYNEQFF. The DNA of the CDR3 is TGCGCCAGCAGGATTGACACGTACTACAATGAGCAGTTCTTC.

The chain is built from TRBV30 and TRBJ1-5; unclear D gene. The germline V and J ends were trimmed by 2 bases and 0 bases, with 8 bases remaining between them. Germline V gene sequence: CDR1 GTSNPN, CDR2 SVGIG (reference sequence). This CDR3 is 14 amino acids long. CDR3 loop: CAWSRVDSNQPQHF. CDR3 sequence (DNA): TGTGCCTGGAGTCGGGTGGATAGCAATCAGCCCCAGCATTTT. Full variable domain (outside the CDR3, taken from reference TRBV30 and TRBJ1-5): SQTIHQWPATLVQPVGSPLSLECTVEGTSNPNLYWYRQAAGRGLQLLFYSVGIGQISSEVPQNLSASRPQDRQFILSSKKLLLSDSGFYLCAWSRVDSNQPQHFGDGTRLSIL.

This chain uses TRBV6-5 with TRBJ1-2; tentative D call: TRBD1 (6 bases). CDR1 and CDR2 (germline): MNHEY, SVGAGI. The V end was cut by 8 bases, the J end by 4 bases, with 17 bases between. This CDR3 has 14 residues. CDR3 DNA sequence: TGTGCCAGCGGAGGCTTGGGCAGGGGCTATGGCTACACCTTC. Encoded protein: CASGGLGRGYGYTF.

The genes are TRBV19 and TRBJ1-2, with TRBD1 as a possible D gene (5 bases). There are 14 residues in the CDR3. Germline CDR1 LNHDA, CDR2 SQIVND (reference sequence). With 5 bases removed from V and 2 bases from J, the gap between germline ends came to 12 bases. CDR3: CASSRKTDNYGYTF. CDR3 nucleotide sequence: TGTGCCAGTAGTCGCAAGACAGACAACTATGGCTACACCTTC.

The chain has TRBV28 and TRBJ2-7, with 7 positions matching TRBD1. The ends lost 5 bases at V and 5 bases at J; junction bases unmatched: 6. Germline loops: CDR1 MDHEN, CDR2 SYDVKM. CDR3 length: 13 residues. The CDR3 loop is CASSTGQFHEQYF. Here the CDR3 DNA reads TGTGCCAGCAGTACGGGACAGTTCCACGAGCAGTACTTC.

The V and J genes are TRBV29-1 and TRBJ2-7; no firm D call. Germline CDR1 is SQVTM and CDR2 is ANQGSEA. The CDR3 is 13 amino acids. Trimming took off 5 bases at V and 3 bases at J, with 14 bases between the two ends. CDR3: CSVRVTQDYEQYF. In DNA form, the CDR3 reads TGCAGCGTTCGTGTCACCCAGGACTACGAGCAGTACTTC.

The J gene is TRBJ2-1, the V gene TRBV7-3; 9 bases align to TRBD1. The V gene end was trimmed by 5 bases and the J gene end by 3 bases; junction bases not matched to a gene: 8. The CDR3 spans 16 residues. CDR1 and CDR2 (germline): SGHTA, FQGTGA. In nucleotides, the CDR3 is TGTGCCAGCAGCCCTGGGACAGGGAGGGGCTACAATGAGCAGTTCTTC. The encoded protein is CASSPGTGRGYNEQFF. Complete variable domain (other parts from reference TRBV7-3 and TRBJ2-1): GAGVSQTPSNKVTEKGKYVELRCDPISGHTALYWYRQSLGQGPEFLIYFQGTGAADDSGLPNDRFFAVRPEGSVSTLKIQRTERGDSAVYLCASSPGTGRGYNEQFFGPGTRLTVL.

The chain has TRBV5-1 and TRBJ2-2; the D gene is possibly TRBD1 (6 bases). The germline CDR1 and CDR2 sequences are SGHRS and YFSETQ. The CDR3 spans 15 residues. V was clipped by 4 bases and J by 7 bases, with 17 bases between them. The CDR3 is CASSRAGVRDGELFF. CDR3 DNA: TGCGCCAGCAGCCGGGCAGGGGTCCGGGACGGGGAGCTGTTTTTT.

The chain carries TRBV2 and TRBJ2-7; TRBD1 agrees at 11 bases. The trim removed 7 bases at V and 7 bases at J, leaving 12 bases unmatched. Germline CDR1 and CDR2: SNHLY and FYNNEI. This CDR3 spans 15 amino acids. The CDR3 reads CASTRDRGLVEEQYF. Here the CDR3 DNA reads TGTGCCAGCACTCGGGACAGGGGGTTAGTCGAGGAGCAGTACTTC. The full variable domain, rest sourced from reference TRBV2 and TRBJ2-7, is EPEVTQTPSHQVTQMGQEVILRCVPISNHLYFYWYRQILGQKVEFLVSFYNNEISEKSEIFDDQFSVERPDGSNFTLKIRSTKLEDSAMYFCASTRDRGLVEEQYFGPGTRLTVT.

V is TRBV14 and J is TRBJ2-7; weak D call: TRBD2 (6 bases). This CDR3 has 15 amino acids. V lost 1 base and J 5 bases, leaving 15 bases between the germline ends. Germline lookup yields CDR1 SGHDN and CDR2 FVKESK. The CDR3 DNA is TGTGCCAGCAGCCAAGGGGGGGTGGCCTACGACGAGCAGTACTTC. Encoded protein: CASSQGGVAYDEQYF.

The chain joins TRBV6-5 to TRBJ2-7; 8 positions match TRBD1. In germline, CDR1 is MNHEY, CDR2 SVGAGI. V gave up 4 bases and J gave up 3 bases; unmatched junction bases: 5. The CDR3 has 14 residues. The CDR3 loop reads CASSSWTGRYEQYF. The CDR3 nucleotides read TGTGCCAGCAGTTCTTGGACAGGGCGCTACGAGCAGTACTTC.

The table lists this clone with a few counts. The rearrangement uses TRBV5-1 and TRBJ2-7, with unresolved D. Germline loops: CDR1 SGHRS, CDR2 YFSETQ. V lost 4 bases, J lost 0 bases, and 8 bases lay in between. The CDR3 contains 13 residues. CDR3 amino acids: CASSVESSYEQYF. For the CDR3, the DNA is TGCGCCAGCAGCGTAGAGAGCTCCTACGAGCAGTACTTC.

CDR3 protein: CAWRMAGGSPLHF. Written as DNA, the CDR3 is TGTGCCTGGAGGATGGCAGGGGGCTCACCCCTCCACTTT. This chain uses TRBV30 with TRBJ1-6, with 8 positions matching TRBD1. CDR3 length: 13 residues. The germline V gene encodes CDR1 GTSNPN and CDR2 SVGIG (reference sequence). The ends lost 3 bases at V and 10 bases at J; junction bases unmatched: 5.

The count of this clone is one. Here the CDR3 reads CASRKEGRSYGYTF. The CDR3 coding sequence is TGTGCCAGCAGAAAAGAGGGAAGGAGTTATGGCTACACCTTC. The chain links TRBV27 to TRBJ1-2; no reliable D call. The V end lost 6 bases, the J end lost 5 bases, and 16 bases lay between the germline ends. Germline V gives CDR1 MNHEY, CDR2 SMNVEV (reference sequence). The CDR3 length is 14 residues.

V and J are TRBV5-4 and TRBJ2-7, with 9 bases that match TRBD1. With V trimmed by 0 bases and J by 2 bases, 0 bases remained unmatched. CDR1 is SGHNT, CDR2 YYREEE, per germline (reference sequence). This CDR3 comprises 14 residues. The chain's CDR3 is CASSLGTGAYEQYF. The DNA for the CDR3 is TGTGCCAGCAGCTTGGGGACAGGGGCCTACGAGCAGTACTTC.

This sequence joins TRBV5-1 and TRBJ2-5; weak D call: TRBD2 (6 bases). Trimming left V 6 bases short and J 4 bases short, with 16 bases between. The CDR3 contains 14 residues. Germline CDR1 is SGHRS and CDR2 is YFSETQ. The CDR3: CASNSGGARETQYF. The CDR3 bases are TGCGCCAGCAACTCCGGCGGGGCACGAGAGACCCAGTACTTC. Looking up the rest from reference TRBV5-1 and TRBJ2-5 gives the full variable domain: KAGVTQTPRYLIKTRGQQVTLSCSPISGHRSVSWYQQTPGQGLQFLFEYFSETQRNKGNFPGRFSGRQFSNSRSEMNVSTLELGDSALYLCASNSGGARETQYFGPGTRLLVL.

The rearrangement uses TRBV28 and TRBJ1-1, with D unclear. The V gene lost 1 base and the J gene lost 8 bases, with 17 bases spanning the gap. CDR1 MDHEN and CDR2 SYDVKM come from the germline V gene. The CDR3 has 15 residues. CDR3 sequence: CASSLSAGGGGEAFF. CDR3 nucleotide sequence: TGTGCCAGCAGTTTATCTGCGGGAGGAGGTGGCGAAGCTTTCTTT.